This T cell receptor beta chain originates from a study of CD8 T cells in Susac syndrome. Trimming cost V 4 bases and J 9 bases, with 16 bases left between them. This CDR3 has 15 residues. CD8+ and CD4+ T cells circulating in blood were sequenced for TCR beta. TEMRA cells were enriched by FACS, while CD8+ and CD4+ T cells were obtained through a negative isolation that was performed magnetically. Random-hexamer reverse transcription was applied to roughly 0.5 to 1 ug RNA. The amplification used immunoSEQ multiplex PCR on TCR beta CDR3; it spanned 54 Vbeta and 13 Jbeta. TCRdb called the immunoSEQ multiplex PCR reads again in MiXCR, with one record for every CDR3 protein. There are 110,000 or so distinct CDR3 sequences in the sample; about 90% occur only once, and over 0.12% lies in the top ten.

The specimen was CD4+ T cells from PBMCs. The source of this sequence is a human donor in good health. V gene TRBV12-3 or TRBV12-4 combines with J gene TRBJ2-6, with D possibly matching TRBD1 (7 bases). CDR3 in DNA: TGTGCCAGCAGTTCCTCGGCAGGGGGAGGCAACGTCCTGACTTTC. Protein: CASSSSAGGGNVLTF.